These 2 T cell receptor beta chains originate from one sample sequenced in a study of spatial heterogeneity in lung cancer. MiXCR, applied by TCRdb to the 5' RACE reads, yields one record per CDR3 protein. The sample comprises about 1,100 distinct CDR3 sequences, under 50% of which are singletons, and approximately 19% rests with the top ten. Regarding time point: blood at routine non-recurrence follow-up after resection. This specimen consisted of PBMCs, obtained at follow-up. The receptor source for this set is a female donor with early-stage non-small cell lung cancer.

For this clonotype: This beta chain lies outside the target of a library built for alpha chains; its clone size means little. The J gene is TRBJ2-3, the V gene TRBV6-5, with D unresolved. With 5 bases removed from V and 3 bases from J, the gap between germline ends came to 12 bases. The CDR3 length is 14 residues. Germline-derived CDR1 and CDR2 are MNHEY and SVGAGI. CDR3 sequence: CASSPGGETDTQYF. In DNA, the CDR3 is TGTGCCAGCAGTCCGGGTGGGGAAACAGATACGCAGTATTTT.

A note on this clonotype: The library was designed around alpha chains, so this beta chain is a stray read whose abundance carries little weight. In DNA form, the CDR3 reads TGTGCCAGCTCAACAGGGCTAGCGGGAGCAGATACGCAGTATTTT. Translating gives CASSTGLAGADTQYF. V is TRBV18 and J is TRBJ2-3; 10 bases are a match to TRBD2. Per the germline V gene, CDR1 is KGHSH and CDR2 is LQKENI. The CDR3 spans 15 residues. With V trimmed by 5 bases and J by 4 bases, 6 bases remained unmatched.